The present T cell receptor beta chain was sequenced within a study of STAT3 mutations in large granular lymphocyte leukemia. Concerning this clone itself: Its antigen is not known.

About 40,000 productive templates were obtained per sample on average. The repertoire was sequenced with immunoSEQ multiplex PCR; TCRdb's copy has only in-frame clones and lacks some. In the table there are 8,000 to 11,000 clones, about 90% of which are singletons. Study-wide results and caveats: Differing intervals and regimens complicate linking therapy response to clone burden. Every T-cell large granular lymphocyte leukemia patient had at least one immunodominant TCR beta clonotype. No sample exists from the first appearance of each clone. In several patients, dominant TCR clone burden exceeded STAT3 mutant burden.

The receptor comes from a man aged 55 to 70 with T-cell large granular lymphocyte leukemia. Some clones in this sample may be carry-over from other donors' samples. The sequenced sample was peripheral blood mononuclear cells.

The CDR3 reads CASSPHPPGQRSGEQYF. CDR3 nucleotides: TGTGCCAGCAGCCCCCATCCACCGGGACAGAGATCGGGGGAGCAGTACTTC. The J gene is TRBJ2-7, the V gene TRBV9; TRBD1 aligns across 7 bases. Germline CDR1 and CDR2: SGDLS and YYNGEE. The CDR3 spans 17 residues. Trimming at V came to 4 bases and at J to 7 bases, leaving 20 bases not matched to a gene.